The 15 T cell receptor beta chains below were found in one sample sequenced in a study of blood T cell repertoires in COVID-19 (dated by TCRdb to about 2020). To prepare the library, the immunoSEQ multiplex PCR assay was applied. TCRdb took this table from immuneACCESS and kept in-frame rearrangements with V and J called. Such tables lack part of the clones; where checked against another copy, unresolved V genes explain under half of the gap, and the rest is unexplained. This sample is represented by approximately 62,000 clones; roughly 71% of them were singletons. Clones ranked in the top ten supply approximately 6.4% of the sample. The sequenced material came from peripheral blood. These receptor sequences come from a woman in her fifties or sixties with active or convalescent COVID-19.

This chain uses TRBV15 with TRBJ2-1; D uncertain. This CDR3 comprises 14 residues. Germline CDR1 and CDR2: LNHNV and YYDKDF (reference sequence). V lost 0 bases, J lost 3 bases, and 6 bases lay in between. CDR3 DNA: TGTGCCACCAGCAGAGATATTAGCTACAATGAGCAGTTCTTC. Its protein is CATSRDISYNEQFF. The full variable domain, with the rest looked up from reference TRBV15 and TRBJ2-1, is DAMVIQNPRYQVTQFGKPVTLSCSQTLNHNVMYWYQQKSSQAPKLLFHYYDKDFNNEADTPDNFQSRRPNTSFCFLDIRSPGLGDTAMYLCATSRDISYNEQFFGPGTRLTVL.

The chain carries TRBV28 and TRBJ2-7, with 9 bases aligning to TRBD2. J was trimmed by 5 bases and V by 7 bases; bases with no gene match: 6. Germline V lookup: CDR1 MDHEN, CDR2 SYDVKM. This CDR3 has 13 amino acids. In DNA form, the CDR3 reads TGTGCCAGCACGTTAGCGGGAGCTAACGAGCAGTACTTC. Its translation is CASTLAGANEQYF.

The chain carries TRBV2 and TRBJ1-6, with 7 bases aligning to TRBD1. Germline assignment: CDR1 SNHLY and CDR2 FYNNEI. V gave up 7 bases and J gave up 9 bases; unmatched junction bases: 9. The CDR3 is made up of 14 amino acids. The CDR3 protein is CASTTYQGGSPLHF. CDR3 in DNA: TGTGCCAGCACCACCTATCAGGGGGGTTCACCCCTCCACTTT.

CDR3 sequence: CASSLDRRANYGYTF. The CDR3 nucleotides are TGTGCCAGCAGCCTAGACAGGAGAGCTAACTATGGCTACACCTTC. The chain has TRBV7-2 and TRBJ1-2; a weak D match, TRBD1 (6 bases). In germline, CDR1 is SGHTA, CDR2 FQGNSA. V was clipped by 5 bases and J by 0 bases, with 13 bases between them. This CDR3 comprises 15 residues.

Notes on this clone: Additional DNA sequences in this sample encode the identical CDR3. The chain combines TRBV4-3 with TRBJ1-2; 7 bases map to TRBD1. The CDR3 has 14 amino acids. V was pared by 0 bases and J by 2 bases, with 0 bases of the junction left unmatched. Germline CDR1 reads LGHNA; CDR2 reads YSLEER. In DNA form, the CDR3 reads TGCGCCAGCAGCCAAGACAGGGGGAACTATGGCTACACCTTC. This gives the protein CASSQDRGNYGYTF.

V usage is TRBV6-1 and J usage is TRBJ1-1, with 7 bases identical to TRBD1. Trimming removed 6 bases from V and 4 bases from J; junction bases left unmatched: 5. Germline V gene lookup returns CDR1 MNHNS and CDR2 SASEGT. This CDR3 is 13 amino acids long. DNA of the CDR3: TGTGCCAGCAGACAGGGGTACGGCACTGAAGCTTTCTTT. Protein sequence: CASRQGYGTEAFF.

The V and J genes are TRBV7-3 and TRBJ2-5; 13 bases are shared with TRBD2. After removal of 5 bases from V and 4 bases from J, the junction contained 7 bases not matched to a gene. Germline V gene sequence: CDR1 SGHTA, CDR2 FQGTGA. The CDR3 runs to 16 residues. CDR3 sequence reads: CASSNGLAGEAETQYF. CDR3 DNA: TGTGCCAGCAGCAACGGACTAGCGGGAGAAGCAGAGACCCAGTACTTC.

This clone appeared a few times. The gene calls are TRBV7-9 and TRBJ2-5; the match to TRBD2 covers 11 bases. V dropped 1 base and J dropped 1; count of bases not matched to a gene: 5. The length of the CDR3 is 17 residues. CDR1 is SEHNR and CDR2 is FQNEAQ in the germline V gene (reference sequence). The CDR3 reads CASSLGGTSGPQETQYF. CDR3 nucleotides: TGTGCCAGCAGCTTAGGCGGGACTAGCGGACCCCAAGAGACCCAGTACTTC.

CDR3 in amino acids: CAWSLYGTANTEAFF. The CDR3 DNA follows: TGTGCCTGGAGTCTATACGGGACAGCGAACACTGAAGCTTTCTTT. This chain joins TRBV30 and TRBJ1-1, with 7 bases identical to TRBD1. Germline V gene lookup returns CDR1 GTSNPN and CDR2 SVGIG (reference sequence). With V trimmed by 2 bases and J by 1 base, 7 bases remained unmatched. This CDR3 contains 15 residues.

V and J are TRBV7-8 and TRBJ1-1, with TRBD1 matching over 12 bases. The trim removed 3 bases at V and 4 bases at J, leaving 9 bases unmatched. Germline values: CDR1 SGHVS, CDR2 FQNEAQ. The CDR3 runs 17 residues. The CDR3 reads CASSFRDRGPLGTEAFF. The CDR3 DNA reads TGTGCCAGCAGCTTCCGGGACAGGGGGCCCTTGGGCACTGAAGCTTTCTTT.

The V and J genes are TRBV18 and TRBJ1-2; D unresolved. Per the germline V gene, CDR1 is KGHSH and CDR2 is LQKENI. The CDR3 is 13 amino acids. V was trimmed by 6 bases and J by 6 bases, leaving 14 bases between them. CDR3 nucleotide sequence: TGTGCCAGCTCTCTAGGAGTCGGGGATGGCTACACCTTC. It translates to CASSLGVGDGYTF.

J is TRBJ2-5 and V is TRBV9, with TRBD2 identical over 7 bases. V lost 4 bases, J lost 0 bases, and 6 bases stayed unmatched. Germline CDR1 is SGDLS and CDR2 is YYNGEE. There are 15 residues in the CDR3. The CDR3 region is CASSPFLADQETQYF. The CDR3 nucleotides are TGTGCCAGCAGCCCGTTCCTAGCGGACCAAGAGACCCAGTACTTC.

The chain recombines TRBV29-1 with TRBJ1-5; 7 positions agree with TRBD1. Trimming took 8 bases from V and 1 from J; bases not matched to a gene: 2. Germline-derived CDR1 and CDR2 are SQVTM and ANQGSEA. This CDR3 spans 12 amino acids. The CDR3: CSTQGSNQPQHF. The CDR3 nucleotides read TGCAGCACACAGGGGAGCAATCAGCCCCAGCATTTT.

The V gene is TRBV2, the J gene TRBJ2-2, with a weak D call TRBD2 (5 bases). Germline V lookup: CDR1 SNHLY, CDR2 FYNNEI. CDR3 length equals 14 residues. Trimming stripped 7 bases from V and 2 bases from J, with 11 bases between. The CDR3 loop is CASIPGGNTGELFF. The CDR3 coding sequence is TGTGCCAGCATCCCAGGAGGCAACACCGGGGAGCTGTTTTTT. The full variable domain, completed using reference TRBV2 and TRBJ2-2, is EPEVTQTPSHQVTQMGQEVILRCVPISNHLYFYWYRQILGQKVEFLVSFYNNEISEKSEIFDDQFSVERPDGSNFTLKIRSTKLEDSAMYFCASIPGGNTGELFFGEGSRLTVL.

V gene TRBV27 combines with J gene TRBJ2-1, with 9 bases that match TRBD2. J lost 3 bases, V lost 6 bases, and 6 bases had no gene match. Germline CDR1 is MNHEY and CDR2 is SMNVEV (reference sequence). The CDR3 runs 15 residues. Here the CDR3 reads CASRLAGNDYNEQFF. CDR3 bases: TGTGCCAGCAGGCTAGCGGGGAATGACTACAATGAGCAGTTCTTC.